This T cell receptor (beta chain) was profiled in a study of cytomegalovirus exposure and HLA in healthy donors. Study-level findings and limits: High specificity and sensitivity for cytomegalovirus status were reported for the classifier.

Regarding this clone: Its antigen is still unknown.

Germline trimming cut 4 bases from V and 7 bases from J; bases unmatched to any gene: 5. The germline gives CDR1 SGHTS, CDR2 YDEGEE. CDR3 length: 14 residues. Use of 60 Vbeta and 13 Jbeta primers characterized the PCR. Sequenced by immunoSEQ multiplex PCR; TCRdb stores in-frame clones only, minus some. The sample has 97,000 or so clones, around 68% seen once. The V and J genes are TRBV5-8 and TRBJ2-7; TRBD2 matches 13 bases. Sequencing was done on a sample of PBMCs. The TCR comes from a middle-aged man in good health and CMV-seronegative. The CDR3 spells CASSRGLAGREQYF. The CDR3 bases are TGTGCCAGCAGCCGGGGACTAGCGGGGCGGGAGCAGTACTTC. Using reference TRBV5-8 and TRBJ2-7 for the parts outside the CDR3, the full variable domain is EAGVTQSPTHLIKTRGQQATLRCSPISGHTSVYWYQQALGLGLQFLLWYDEGEERNRGNFPPRFSGRQFPNYSSELNVNALELEDSALYLCASSRGLAGREQYFGPGTRLTVT.